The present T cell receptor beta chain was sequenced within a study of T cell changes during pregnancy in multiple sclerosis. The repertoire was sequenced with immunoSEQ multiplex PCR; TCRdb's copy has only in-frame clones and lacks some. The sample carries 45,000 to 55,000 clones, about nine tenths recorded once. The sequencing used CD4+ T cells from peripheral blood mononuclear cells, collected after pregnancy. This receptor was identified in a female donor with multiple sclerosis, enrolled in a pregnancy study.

CDR3 coding DNA: TGTGCCAGCAGCTTCATCCCCTCAGGGGGATCCTACAATGAGCAGTTCTTC. The encoded protein is CASSFIPSGGSYNEQFF. The rearrangement links TRBV7-9 to TRBJ2-1, with 7 bases lining up with TRBD1. The CDR3 length is 17 residues. The V gene's germline CDR1 is SEHNR and CDR2 FQNEAQ (reference sequence). The trim removed 3 bases at V and 1 base at J, leaving 9 bases unmatched.